The 17 T cell receptor beta chains reported below all come from one sample, sequenced in a study of technical replicates of blood from a handful of donors. Assay: immunoSEQ multiplex PCR; the TCRdb copy retains only in-frame clones and omits some. The sample has around 65,000 clones, approximately 88% seen once. The sequenced material came from PBMCs. Source of these receptors: a human donor in good health. Some clones in this sample may be carry-over from other donors' samples.

The J gene is TRBJ2-3, the V gene TRBV19; a weak D match, TRBD1 (5 bases). The CDR3 has 14 amino acids. Germline assignment: CDR1 LNHDA and CDR2 SQIVND (reference sequence). Trimming took 9 bases from V and 2 from J, leaving 15 bases between them. CDR3 residues: CASSPGHITDTQYF. DNA for the CDR3: TGTGCCAGCTCACCTGGACATATCACAGATACGCAGTATTTT. Full variable domain (rest looked up from reference TRBV19 and TRBJ2-3): DGGITQSPKYLFRKEGQNVTLSCEQNLNHDAMYWYRQDPGQGLRLIYYSQIVNDFQKGDIAEGYSVSREKKESFPLTVTSAQKNPTAFYLCASSPGHITDTQYFGPGTRLTVL.

V is TRBV4-1 and J is TRBJ2-5, with a tentative D call TRBD1 (8 bases). V was clipped by 3 bases and J by 4 bases, with 15 bases between them. CDR1 and CDR2 from the germline V gene are MGHRA and YSYEKL. The CDR3 covers 15 residues. The CDR3: CASSQHRGGGETQYF. Written as DNA, the CDR3 is TGCGCCAGCAGCCAGCACAGGGGGGGAGGAGAGACCCAGTACTTC.

In its sample, this clone was seen once. The J gene is TRBJ2-7, the V gene TRBV29-1, with TRBD1 matching 8 bases. Germline V gives CDR1 SQVTM, CDR2 ANQGSEA. CDR3 length equals 13 residues. V was clipped by 2 bases and J by 6 bases; unmatched bases: 6. The CDR3 DNA reads as TGCAGCGTTGAAATCCTTGGGACAGGCGAGCAGTACTTC. Residues: CSVEILGTGEQYF.

V gene TRBV19 combines with J gene TRBJ2-7; 7 nucleotides align to TRBD2. CDR1 and CDR2 from the germline V gene are LNHDA and SQIVND (reference sequence). This CDR3 spans 16 amino acids. Germline trimming cut 6 bases from V and 2 bases from J; bases unmatched to any gene: 13. The CDR3 protein is CASRPFASGPTYEQYF. The CDR3 nucleotides read TGTGCCAGTAGGCCCTTCGCTAGCGGTCCTACCTACGAGCAGTACTTC.

V is TRBV5-6 and J is TRBJ2-5, with TRBD2 identical over 12 bases. This CDR3 is 16 amino acids long. Germline V gives CDR1 SGHDT, CDR2 YYEEEE. Trimming at V came to 4 bases and at J to 3 bases, leaving 7 bases not matched to a gene. The CDR3 DNA reads TGTGCCAGCAGCGCCGGACTAGCGGGGCCCAAAGAGACCCAGTACTTC. Translation: CASSAGLAGPKETQYF.

J is TRBJ2-3 and V is TRBV4-3; no reliable D call. In germline, CDR1 is LGHNA, CDR2 YSLEER. The CDR3 has 15 residues. Deletions cut 0 bases from V and 5 bases from J, with 12 bases between. CDR3 nucleotides: TGCGCCAGCAGCCAAGATCGAATAGCACGAGATACGCAGTATTTT. Residues: CASSQDRIARDTQYF.

The chain carries TRBV4-3 and TRBJ2-5; 7 nucleotides align to TRBD2. Germline CDR1 LGHNA, CDR2 YSLEER. The CDR3 has 14 residues. Trimming took 9 bases from V and 5 from J; bases not matched to a gene: 12. The CDR3 DNA follows: TGCGCCAGGCGTGAGCGGGGTTCTTGGGAGACCCAGTACTTC. Residues: CARRERGSWETQYF.

V and J are TRBV6-4 and TRBJ2-3; 9 nucleotides agree with TRBD2. V trimming: 2 bases; J trimming: 0 bases; junction bases outside the gene matches: 0. The CDR3 has 15 residues. Germline V gene data show CDR1 as MRHNA and CDR2 as SNTAGT. The CDR3 region has the DNA TGTGCCAGCAGTGACGCGGGGGGGAGCACAGATACGCAGTATTTT. Translating it yields CASSDAGGSTDTQYF.

CDR3 nucleotides: TGTGCCAGCTCACCGCTCGAGACTAGGCGGCGGGAGACCCAGTACTTC. It is translated as CASSPLETRRRETQYF. The rearrangement uses TRBV18 and TRBJ2-5; maybe TRBD2 (6 bases). Deletions cut 3 bases from V and 5 bases from J, with 19 bases between. The CDR3 is made up of 16 amino acids. Germline V gives CDR1 KGHSH, CDR2 LQKENI.

The J gene is TRBJ1-6, the V gene TRBV7-9; possibly TRBD1 for D (5 bases). CDR3 length: 13 residues. V shed 4 bases and J shed 7 bases, with 8 bases lying between them. CDR1 SEHNR and CDR2 FQNEAQ come from the germline V gene (reference sequence). CDR3 residues: CASSWDWNSPLHF. CDR3 nucleotide sequence: TGTGCCAGCAGCTGGGACTGGAATTCACCCCTCCACTTT.

This chain connects TRBV2 to TRBJ1-1, with D unclear. This CDR3 is 15 amino acids long. CDR1 SNHLY and CDR2 FYNNEI come from the germline V gene. V lost 4 bases and J lost 1, with 13 bases in between. The DNA for the CDR3 is TGTGCCAGCAGTGTGGGTTCTACAGCGAACACTGAAGCTTTCTTT. It yields the protein CASSVGSTANTEAFF.

Remarks on this clone: Other DNA sequences in the sample encode the same CDR3. V is TRBV29-1 and J is TRBJ1-1; weak D call: TRBD1 (5 bases). The CDR3 is 12 residues long. Germline-derived CDR1 and CDR2 are SQVTM and ANQGSEA. V was clipped by 3 bases and J by 4 bases, with 9 bases between them. CDR3 loop: CSVDRGGTEAFF. The DNA of the CDR3 is TGCAGCGTTGATAGGGGTGGCACTGAAGCTTTCTTT.

This clone was counted once. The chain employs TRBV7-2 and TRBJ2-2; 9 bases fit TRBD1. V lost 4 bases, J lost 8 bases, and 2 bases stayed unmatched. The V gene's germline CDR1 is SGHTA and CDR2 FQGNSA. The CDR3 has 13 amino acids. CDR3 sequence: CASSSDRGGELFF. CDR3 in DNA: TGTGCCAGCAGCTCGGACAGGGGAGGGGAGCTGTTTTTT.

This chain links TRBV7-8 with TRBJ1-2, with TRBD1 matching over 11 bases. The V and J ends lost 4 bases and 5 bases, in that order; junction bases with no gene match: 6. Germline V gives CDR1 SGHVS, CDR2 FQNEAQ. This CDR3 contains 15 residues. For the CDR3, the DNA is TGTGCCAGCAGCTCCCGTGGGACAGGGGGTTATGGCTACACCTTC. Translating it yields CASSSRGTGGYGYTF.

This chain joins TRBV2 and TRBJ2-3, with TRBD2 matching 7 bases. This CDR3 spans 13 amino acids. Germline V gene data show CDR1 as SNHLY and CDR2 as FYNNEI. Trimming cost V 8 bases and J 6 bases; bases outside gene matches: 8. CDR3 sequence: CASGGGWYDTQYF. CDR3 coding DNA: TGTGCCAGCGGCGGGGGATGGTACGATACGCAGTATTTT.

The rearrangement uses TRBV4-1 and TRBJ2-2; TRBD1 agrees at 9 bases. The ends lost 3 bases at V and 1 base at J; junction bases unmatched: 9. This CDR3 is 18 amino acids long. CDR1 and CDR2 (germline): MGHRA, YSYEKL. CDR3 nucleotide sequence: TGCGCCAGCAGCCAGCCTACCTTGGGACAGGGGAACACCGGGGAGCTGTTTTTT. It translates to CASSQPTLGQGNTGELFF.

This chain joins TRBV4-3 and TRBJ1-1; D is perhaps TRBD1 (5 bases). Trimming cost V 4 bases and J 1 base, with 7 bases left between them. The CDR3 sequence is 13 residues long. The V gene's germline CDR1 is LGHNA and CDR2 YSLEER. This CDR3 reads CASSLDRNTEAFF. CDR3 DNA sequence: TGCGCCAGCAGCCTAGACAGGAACACTGAAGCTTTCTTT.